A selection of T cell receptor beta chains follows, all from one sample in a study of blood T cell repertoires in COVID-19. Only in-frame clones appear in the TCRdb table, and some are missing; sequencing was by immunoSEQ multiplex PCR. The sample contains roughly 120,000 clones, 75% to 90% of which appear only once. Sequenced input: peripheral blood. These receptors came from a woman aged 40-49 years with acute or convalescent COVID-19. The CDR3 runs from the conserved cysteine through the conserved F or W. A D gene is named only where the DNA matches it firmly. Only some rows state a clone size, as once, few, many or a class for expanded clones.

.	TRBV19	TRBJ2-4	.	TGTGCCAGTAGTAAGACAGGATTAGCCAAAAACATTCAGTACTTC	CASSKTGLAKNIQYF
.	TRBV5-4	TRBJ2-7	.	TGTGCCAGCAGCTCGCAGGGGACCTACGAGCAGTACTTC	CASSSQGTYEQYF
once	TRBV19	TRBJ2-7	TRBD1	TGTGCCAGTAGTATCTCAGGGACAGGGAACTACGAGCAGTACTTC	CASSISGTGNYEQYF
.	TRBV18	TRBJ2-3	TRBD2	TGTGCCAGCTCACCTACCTTCCTAGCGGGGAACACAGATACGCAGTATTTT	CASSPTFLAGNTDTQYF
.	TRBV19	TRBJ2-3	TRBD2	TGTGCCAGTAGTCCTCTGGGGGAACTAGCGGGGAAAGATACGCAGTATTTT	CASSPLGELAGKDTQYF
.	TRBV18	TRBJ2-7	.	TGTGCCAGCTCACCATCGACAGATAGCTACGAGCAGTACTTC	CASSPSTDSYEQYF
few	TRBV7-9	TRBJ1-1	.	TGTGCCAGCAGCCCGACAGGAGGCTCGAAGGAAGCTTTCTTT	CASSPTGGSKEAFF
.	TRBV6-2/TRBV6-3	TRBJ1-3	.	TGTGCCAGCAGTTACTTACCCGGACAAGTAGCAGGAAACACCATATATTTT	CASSYLPGQVAGNTIYF
many	TRBV6-6	TRBJ1-6	.	TGTGCCAGCAGTTACTCCAATAATTCACCCCTCCACTTT	CASSYSNNSPLHF
.	TRBV5-1	TRBJ2-3	TRBD2	TGCGCCAGCAGCTTGGGCAAACTAGCGGGGGACCTATCATTATTCACAGATACGCAGTATTTT	CASSLGKLAGDLSLFTDTQYF
.	TRBV5-1	TRBJ1-1	.	TGCGCCAGCAGCTCATATTCAGACACTGAAGCTTTCTTT	CASSSYSDTEAFF
once	TRBV19	TRBJ1-5	TRBD1	TGTGCCAGTAGTATCGACAGGGTTCAGCCCCAGCATTTT	CASSIDRVQPQHF
.	TRBV5-8	TRBJ1-4	TRBD1	TGTGCCAGCAACCGACAGGGGAGGACCGAAAAACTGTTTTTT	CASNRQGRTEKLFF
.	TRBV7-3	TRBJ1-1	TRBD1	TGTGCCAGCAGCCTCGGACAGGGGCGGAGTGGTGAAGCTTTCTTT	CASSLGQGRSGEAFF
.	TRBV19	TRBJ1-2	.	TGTGCCAGTAGGAACTTGGGGGGAACTTTTTCTAACTATGGCTACACCTTC	CASRNLGGTFSNYGYTF
.	TRBV30	TRBJ1-6	TRBD1	TGTGCCTGGAGGGGCCGGGACAGGGGTATCTCACCCCTCCACTTT	CAWRGRDRGISPLHF
.	TRBV7-9	TRBJ2-7	.	TGTGCCAGCAGCCAGGACAGTACCTCCTACGAGCAGTACTTC	CASSQDSTSYEQYF